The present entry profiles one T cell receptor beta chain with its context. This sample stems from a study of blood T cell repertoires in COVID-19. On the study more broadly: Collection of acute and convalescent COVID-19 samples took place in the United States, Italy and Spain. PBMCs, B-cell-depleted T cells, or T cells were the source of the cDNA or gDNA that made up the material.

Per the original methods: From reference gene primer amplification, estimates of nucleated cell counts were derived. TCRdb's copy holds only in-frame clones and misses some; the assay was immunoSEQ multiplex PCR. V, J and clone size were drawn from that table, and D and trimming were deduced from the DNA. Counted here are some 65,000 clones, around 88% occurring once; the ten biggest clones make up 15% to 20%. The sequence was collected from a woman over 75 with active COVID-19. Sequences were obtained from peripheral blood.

The CDR3 coding sequence is TGCGCCAGCAGCCCAGGACTAGCGGGGAGCCTCACAGATACGCAGTATTTT. It specifies CASSPGLAGSLTDTQYF. The chain has TRBV5-1 and TRBJ2-3, with 12 bases fitting TRBD2. Unmatched junction bases numbered 8, after V lost 4 bases and J lost 2 bases. CDR3 length: 17 amino acids. Germline lookup yields CDR1 SGHRS and CDR2 YFSETQ. Full variable domain (missing parts from reference TRBV5-1 and TRBJ2-3): KAGVTQTPRYLIKTRGQQVTLSCSPISGHRSVSWYQQTPGQGLQFLFEYFSETQRNKGNFPGRFSGRQFSNSRSEMNVSTLELGDSALYLCASSPGLAGSLTDTQYFGPGTRLTVL.